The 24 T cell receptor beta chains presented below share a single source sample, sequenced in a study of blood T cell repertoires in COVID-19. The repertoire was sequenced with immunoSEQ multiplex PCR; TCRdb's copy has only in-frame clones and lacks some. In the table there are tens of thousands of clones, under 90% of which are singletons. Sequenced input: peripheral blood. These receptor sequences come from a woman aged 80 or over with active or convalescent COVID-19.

The CDR3 here is CASSSSRGQGADGYTF. In DNA, the CDR3 is TGTGCCAGTAGTTCTTCTCGGGGACAGGGGGCGGATGGCTACACCTTC. The chain carries TRBV19 and TRBJ1-2; 12 bases are shared with TRBD1. Unmatched junction bases numbered 10, after V lost 5 bases and J lost 6 bases. This CDR3 has 16 amino acids. Germline values: CDR1 LNHDA, CDR2 SQIVND (reference sequence).

Here the CDR3 reads CASSPRDTSYEQYF. In nucleotides, the CDR3 is TGTGCCAGCTCACCACGGGACACCTCCTACGAGCAGTACTTC. This sequence joins TRBV18 and TRBJ2-7; perhaps TRBD1 as D (6 bases). Germline CDR1 KGHSH, CDR2 LQKENI. The CDR3 covers 14 residues. The V gene lost 1 base and the J gene lost 0 bases, with 7 bases spanning the gap. The full variable domain, completed using reference TRBV18 and TRBJ2-7, is NAGVMQNPRHLVRRRGQEARLRCSPMKGHSHVYWYRQLPEEGLKFMVYLQKENIIDESGMPKERFSAEFPKEGPSILRIQQVVRGDSAAYFCASSPRDTSYEQYFGPGTRLTVT.

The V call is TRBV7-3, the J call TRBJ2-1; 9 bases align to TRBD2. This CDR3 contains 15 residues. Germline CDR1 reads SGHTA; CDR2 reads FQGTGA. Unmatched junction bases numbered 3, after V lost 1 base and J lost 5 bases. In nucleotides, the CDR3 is TGTGCCAGCAGCTTAAGCGGGGGGGCCAACAATGAGCAGTTCTTC. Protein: CASSLSGGANNEQFF.

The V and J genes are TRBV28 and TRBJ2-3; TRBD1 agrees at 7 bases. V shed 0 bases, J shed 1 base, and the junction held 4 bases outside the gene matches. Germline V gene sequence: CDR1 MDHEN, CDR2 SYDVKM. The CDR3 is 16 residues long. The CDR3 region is CASSLWRGQGTDTQYF. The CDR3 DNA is TGTGCCAGCAGTTTATGGAGGGGGCAGGGCACAGATACGCAGTATTTT.

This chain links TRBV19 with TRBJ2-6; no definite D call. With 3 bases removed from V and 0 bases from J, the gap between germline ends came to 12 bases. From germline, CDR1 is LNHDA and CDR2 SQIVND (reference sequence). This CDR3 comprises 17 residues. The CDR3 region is CASSMMMASSGANVLTF. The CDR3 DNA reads TGTGCCAGTAGTATGATGATGGCAAGCTCTGGGGCCAACGTCCTGACTTTC.

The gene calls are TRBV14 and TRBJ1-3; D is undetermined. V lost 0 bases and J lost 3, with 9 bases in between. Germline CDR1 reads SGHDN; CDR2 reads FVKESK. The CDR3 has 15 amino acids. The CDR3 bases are TGTGCCAGCAGCCAAGATCCCGGAGATGGAAACACCATATATTTT. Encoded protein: CASSQDPGDGNTIYF.

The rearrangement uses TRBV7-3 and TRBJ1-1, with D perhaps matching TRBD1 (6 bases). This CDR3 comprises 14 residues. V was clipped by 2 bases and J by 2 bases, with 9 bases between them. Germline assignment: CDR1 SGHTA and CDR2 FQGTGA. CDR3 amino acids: CASSLGGSNTEAFF. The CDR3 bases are TGTGCCAGCAGCTTAGGGGGCTCCAACACTGAAGCTTTCTTT.

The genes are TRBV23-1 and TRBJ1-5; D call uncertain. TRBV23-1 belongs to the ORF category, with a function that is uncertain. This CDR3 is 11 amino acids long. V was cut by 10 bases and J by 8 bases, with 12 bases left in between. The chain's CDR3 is CATPSREPQHF. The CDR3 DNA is TGCGCCACCCCTAGCCGGGAGCCCCAGCATTTT.

CDR3 in amino acids: CASSPNRSYNSPLHF. For the CDR3, the DNA is TGTGCCAGCTCACCGAACAGGTCTTATAATTCACCCCTCCACTTT. This rearrangement joins TRBV18 to TRBJ1-6; D possibly corresponds to TRBD1 (5 bases). This CDR3 spans 15 amino acids. Germline V lookup: CDR1 KGHSH, CDR2 LQKENI. V lost 3 bases and J 4 bases, leaving 10 bases between the germline ends.

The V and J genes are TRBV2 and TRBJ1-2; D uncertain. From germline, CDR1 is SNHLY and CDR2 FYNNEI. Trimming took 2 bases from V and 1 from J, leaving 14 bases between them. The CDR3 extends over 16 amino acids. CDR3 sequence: CASSEKRHSLNYGYTF. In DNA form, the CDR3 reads TGTGCCAGCAGTGAAAAACGTCACAGCCTTAACTATGGCTACACCTTC.

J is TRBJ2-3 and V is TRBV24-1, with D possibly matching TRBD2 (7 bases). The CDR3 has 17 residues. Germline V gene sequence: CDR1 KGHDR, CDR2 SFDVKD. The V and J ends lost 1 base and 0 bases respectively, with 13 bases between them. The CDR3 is CATSDFEGGPSTDTQYF. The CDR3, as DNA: TGTGCCACCAGTGATTTTGAGGGGGGGCCGAGCACAGATACGCAGTATTTT.

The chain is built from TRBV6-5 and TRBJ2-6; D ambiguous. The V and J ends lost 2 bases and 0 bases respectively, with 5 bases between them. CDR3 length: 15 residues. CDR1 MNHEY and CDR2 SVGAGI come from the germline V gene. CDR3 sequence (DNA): TGTGCCAGCAGTTACGCGGTCTCTGGGGCCAACGTCCTGACTTTC. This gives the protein CASSYAVSGANVLTF.

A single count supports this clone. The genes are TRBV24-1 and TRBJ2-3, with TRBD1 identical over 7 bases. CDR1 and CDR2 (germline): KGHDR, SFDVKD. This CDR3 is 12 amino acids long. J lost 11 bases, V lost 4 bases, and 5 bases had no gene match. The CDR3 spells CATSETGQRQYF. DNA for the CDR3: TGTGCCACCAGTGAGACAGGGCAACGGCAGTATTTT.

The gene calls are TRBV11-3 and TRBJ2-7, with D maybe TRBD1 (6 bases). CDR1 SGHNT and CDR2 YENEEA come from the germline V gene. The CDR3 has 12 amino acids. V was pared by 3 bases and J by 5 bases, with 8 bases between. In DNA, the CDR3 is TGTGCCAGCAGCTTCGCAGGGGACGAGCAGTACTTC. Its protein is CASSFAGDEQYF.

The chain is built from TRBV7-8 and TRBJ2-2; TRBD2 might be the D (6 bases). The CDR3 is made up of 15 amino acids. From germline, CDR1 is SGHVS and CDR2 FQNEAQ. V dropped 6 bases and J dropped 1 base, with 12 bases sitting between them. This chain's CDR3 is CASRPRGGNTGELFF. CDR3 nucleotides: TGTGCCAGCAGACCGAGGGGAGGGAACACCGGGGAGCTGTTTTTT.

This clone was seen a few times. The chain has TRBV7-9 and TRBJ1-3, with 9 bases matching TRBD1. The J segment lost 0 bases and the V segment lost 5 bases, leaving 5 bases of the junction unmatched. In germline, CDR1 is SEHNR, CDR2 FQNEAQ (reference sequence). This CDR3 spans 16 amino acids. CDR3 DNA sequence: TGTGCCAGCAGCGGACCGGGACAGGGCTCTGGAAACACCATATATTTT. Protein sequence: CASSGPGQGSGNTIYF.

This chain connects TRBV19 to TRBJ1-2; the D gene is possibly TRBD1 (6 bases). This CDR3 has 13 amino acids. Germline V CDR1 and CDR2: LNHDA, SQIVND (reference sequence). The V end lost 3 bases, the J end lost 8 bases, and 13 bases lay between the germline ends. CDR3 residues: CASSMSGVWGYTF. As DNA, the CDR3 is TGTGCCAGTAGTATGTCAGGGGTTTGGGGCTACACCTTC.

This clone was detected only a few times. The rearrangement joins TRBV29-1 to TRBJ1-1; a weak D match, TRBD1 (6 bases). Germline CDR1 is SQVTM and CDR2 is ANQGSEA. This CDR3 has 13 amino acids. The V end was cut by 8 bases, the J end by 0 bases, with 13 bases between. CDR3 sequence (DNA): TGCAGCAACGCTGAGGGGGTGAACACTGAAGCTTTCTTT. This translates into CSNAEGVNTEAFF.

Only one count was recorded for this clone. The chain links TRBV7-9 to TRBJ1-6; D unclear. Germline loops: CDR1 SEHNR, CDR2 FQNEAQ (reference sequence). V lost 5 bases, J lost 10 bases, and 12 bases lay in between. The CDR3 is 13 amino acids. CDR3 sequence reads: CASSPRGQSPLHF. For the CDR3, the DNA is TGTGCCAGCAGCCCTAGAGGGCAATCACCCCTCCACTTT.

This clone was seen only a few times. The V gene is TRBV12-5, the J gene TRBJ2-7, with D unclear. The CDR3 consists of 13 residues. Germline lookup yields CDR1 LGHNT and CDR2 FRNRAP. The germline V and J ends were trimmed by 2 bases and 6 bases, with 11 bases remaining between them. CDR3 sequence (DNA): TGTGCTAGTGGTTTGAACTCCCCGTCCGAGCAGTACTTC. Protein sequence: CASGLNSPSEQYF.

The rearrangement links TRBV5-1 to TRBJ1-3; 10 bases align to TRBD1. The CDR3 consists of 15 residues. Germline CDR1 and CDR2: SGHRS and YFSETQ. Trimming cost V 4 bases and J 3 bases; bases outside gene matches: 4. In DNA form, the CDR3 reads TGCGCCAGCAGCCCTGGGACAGGGGTTGGAAACACCATATATTTT. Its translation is CASSPGTGVGNTIYF.

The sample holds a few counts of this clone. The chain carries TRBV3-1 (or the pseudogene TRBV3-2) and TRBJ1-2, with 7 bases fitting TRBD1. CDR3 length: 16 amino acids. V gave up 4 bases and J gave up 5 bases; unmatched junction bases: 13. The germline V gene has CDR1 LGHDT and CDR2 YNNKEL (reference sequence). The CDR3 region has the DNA TGTGCCAGCAGCCCCCGGGACAGAGCCTTATCATATGGCTACACCTTC. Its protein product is CASSPRDRALSYGYTF.

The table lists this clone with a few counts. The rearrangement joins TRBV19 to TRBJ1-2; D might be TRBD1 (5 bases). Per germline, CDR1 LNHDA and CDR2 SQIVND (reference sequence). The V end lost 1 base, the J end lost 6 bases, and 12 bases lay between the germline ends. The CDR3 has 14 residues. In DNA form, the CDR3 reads TGTGCCAGTAGTATAGTTCAGGGTCGCAATGGCTACACCTTC. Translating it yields CASSIVQGRNGYTF.

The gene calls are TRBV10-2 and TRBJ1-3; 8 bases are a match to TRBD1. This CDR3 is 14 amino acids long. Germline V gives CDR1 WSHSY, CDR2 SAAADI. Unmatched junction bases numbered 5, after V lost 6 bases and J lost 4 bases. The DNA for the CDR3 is TGCGCCAGCAGAGCAGGGGGCGCCGGAAACACCATATATTTT. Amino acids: CASRAGGAGNTIYF.